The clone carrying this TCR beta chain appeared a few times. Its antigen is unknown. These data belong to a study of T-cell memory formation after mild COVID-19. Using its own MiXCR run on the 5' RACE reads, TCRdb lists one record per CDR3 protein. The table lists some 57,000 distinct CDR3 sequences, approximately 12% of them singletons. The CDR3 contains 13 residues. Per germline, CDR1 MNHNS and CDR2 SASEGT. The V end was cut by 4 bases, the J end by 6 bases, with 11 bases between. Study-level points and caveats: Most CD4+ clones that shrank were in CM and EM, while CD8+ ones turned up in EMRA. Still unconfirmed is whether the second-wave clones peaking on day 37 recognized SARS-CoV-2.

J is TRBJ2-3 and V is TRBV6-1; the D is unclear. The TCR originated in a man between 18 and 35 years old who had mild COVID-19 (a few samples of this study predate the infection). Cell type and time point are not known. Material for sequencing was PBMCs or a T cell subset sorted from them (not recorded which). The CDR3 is CASSVTPLDTQYF. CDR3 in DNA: TGTGCCAGCAGTGTCACCCCCTTGGATACGCAGTATTTT.